This is a list of T cell receptor beta chains from one sample in a study of early T cells in non-severe SARS-CoV-2 infection. Each CDR3 protein gets one entry after TCRdb re-called the 5' RACE reads with MiXCR. Of more than 80,000 distinct CDR3 sequences in the sample, roughly 15% are singletons; the top ten hold about 1.4%. The source material was whole blood. These receptors were collected from an adult who was a healthcare worker with PCR-confirmed SARS-CoV-2 infection or an uninfected control (not recorded which). Each CDR3 is given with its conserved first and last residue. Each record gives: D gene, clone size, J gene, V gene, CDR3 DNA, CDR3 protein. The D gene is left open where the match is weak. For some rows the clone size is stated as once, few or many, or as a class when expanded; others skip it.

>.|.|TRBJ2-7|TRBV20-1
TGCAGTGCTAGAGGAGGGGCCCTCAGCTCCTACGAGCAGTACTTC
CSARGGALSSYEQYF
>.|many|TRBJ2-3|TRBV6-2/TRBV6-3
TGTGCCAGCAGTTACTCGGACGGGGGGCCCGGTACGCAGTATTTT
CASSYSDGGPGTQYF
>.|many|TRBJ2-7|TRBV29-1
TGCAGCGTTGAAGGCCCGGGACCCAAAAGCTCCTACGAGCAGTACTTC
CSVEGPGPKSSYEQYF
>TRBD1|many|TRBJ1-4|TRBV19
TGTGCCAGCAGGGCTTTCGCGACAGGGAGTGAAAAACTGTTTTTT
CASRAFATGSEKLFF
>TRBD2|.|TRBJ2-7|TRBV6-5
TGTGCCAGCAGTTCCGCCGGGGGACTAGCGACCTACGAGCAGTACTTC
CASSSAGGLATYEQYF
>TRBD1|few|TRBJ2-1|TRBV25-1
TGTGCCAGCAGTGGGGACAGGGGCAATGAGCAGTTCTTC
CASSGDRGNEQFF
>.|few|TRBJ2-5|TRBV30
TGTGCCTGGAGTGTACTAGCCACGCAGACCCAGTACTTC
CAWSVLATQTQYF
>.|few|TRBJ1-2|TRBV30
TGTGCCTGGAGCGGGACACCTAACTATGGCTACACCTTC
CAWSGTPNYGYTF
>TRBD2|.|TRBJ2-3|TRBV6-1
TGTGCCAGCAGTGATTTCGGGGGGGCCATAGATACGCAGTATTTT
CASSDFGGAIDTQYF
>.|.|TRBJ2-7|TRBV5-6
TGTGCCAGCAGCTTGGCAGTAACCTACGAGCAGTACTTC
CASSLAVTYEQYF
>.|.|TRBJ1-1|TRBV7-8
TGTGCCAGCAGCGCGGGGCAGGGGACGGATCAGACTGAAGCTTTCTTT
CASSAGQGTDQTEAFF
>.|once|TRBJ1-1|TRBV12-3/TRBV12-4
TGTGCCAGCAGCCTACGCGGAACTTCTAAAGCTTTCTTT
CASSLRGTSKAFF
>TRBD1|many|TRBJ1-1|TRBV6-5
TGTGCCAGCAGTTACCTGGGACAGATGAACACTGAAGCTTTCTTT
CASSYLGQMNTEAFF
>.|.|TRBJ2-3|TRBV6-1
TGTGTCAGCAGCGGGACAGTGACCACAGATACGCAGTATTTT
CVSSGTVTTDTQYF
>.|many|TRBJ2-5|TRBV20-1
TGCAGTGCTAGGGTTGTGGGGCAACAAGAGACCCAGTACTTC
CSARVVGQQETQYF
>.|.|TRBJ1-3|TRBV7-9
TGTGCCAGCAGCTACGCCCGCGGTCGGGATTTCTCTGGAAACACCATATATTTT
CASSYARGRDFSGNTIYF
>.|many|TRBJ1-5|TRBV10-1
TGCGCCAGCAGTTTGACGTGGAGGCAGGGAGAGGAGGATAATCAGCCCCAGCATTTT
CASSLTWRQGEEDNQPQHF
>.|few|TRBJ1-2|TRBV6-2/TRBV6-3
TGTGCCAGCGCAGAATCCGGGGCCTTAAATGGCTACACCTTC
CASAESGALNGYTF
>.|many|TRBJ1-1|TRBV11-2
TGTGCCAGCAGTCGTGACAGGAACACTGAAGCTTTCTTT
CASSRDRNTEAFF
>.|many|TRBJ2-7|TRBV12-3/TRBV12-4
TGTGCCAGCAGTTTACGGCCCCCATACGAGCAGTACTTC
CASSLRPPYEQYF
>.|many|TRBJ1-1|TRBV30
TGTGCCTGGAGTGTACTTTGGCAGACTGAAGCTTTCTTT
CAWSVLWQTEAFF
>.|few|TRBJ2-3|TRBV10-3
TGTGCCATCAGTGAGCAGAGGACAGATACGCAGTATTTT
CAISEQRTDTQYF
>TRBD1|.|TRBJ2-6|TRBV7-9
TGTGCCAGCAGCTTCAACCCACAGGGGGAGGAAGTCCTGACTTTC
CASSFNPQGEEVLTF
>.|few|TRBJ2-7|TRBV2
TGTGCCAGCAGCGCGCAGCATGAGCAGTACTTC
CASSAQHEQYF
>.|.|TRBJ2-3|TRBV7-2
TGTGCCAGCAGCTCCATAGGAGCAATGAGCACAGATACGCAGTATTTT
CASSSIGAMSTDTQYF
>TRBD1|once|TRBJ2-1|TRBV6-5
TGTGCCAGCAGTTACGCGACAGGGATCTCCTACAATGAGCAGTTCTTC
CASSYATGISYNEQFF
>.|many|TRBJ2-2|TRBV2
TGTGCCAGCACGGGGACGGTGAACACCGGGGAGCTGTTTTTT
CASTGTVNTGELFF
>.|.|TRBJ1-1|TRBV12-3/TRBV12-4
TGTGCCAGCACCTCTATCCGGAACACTGAAGCTTTCTTT
CASTSIRNTEAFF
>TRBD2|.|TRBJ2-3|TRBV2
TGTGCCAGCAGTGTGGTTCGGGGACTAGCGGGGGGCCCTAGCACAGATACGCAGTATTTT
CASSVVRGLAGGPSTDTQYF
>.|few|TRBJ1-2|TRBV7-9
TGTGCCAGCAGTTCAGACAGTATCTATGGCTACACCTTC
CASSSDSIYGYTF
>.|.|TRBJ2-3|TRBV5-1
TGCGCCAGCAGCTTGGGGGAAAGCACAGATACGCAGTATTTT
CASSLGESTDTQYF
>.|.|TRBJ2-3|TRBV4-3
TGCGCCAGCAGCCAAGGACAGGAAAAAGATACGCAGTATTTT
CASSQGQEKDTQYF
>.|many|TRBJ2-7|TRBV28
TGTGCCAGCGCGGGCCACTACGAGCAGTACTTC
CASAGHYEQYF
>TRBD2|few|TRBJ2-3|TRBV20-1
TGCAGTGCTAGCCTACTAGCGGGGGGAGGGAAAGATACGCAGTATTTT
CSASLLAGGGKDTQYF
>.|many|TRBJ2-3|TRBV12-3/TRBV12-4
TGTGCCAGCAGTTCCCCAGGGGTGTACACAGATACGCAGTATTTT
CASSSPGVYTDTQYF
>.|few|TRBJ2-7|TRBV15
TGTGCCACCAGCGGCCGGGACGGGCCCTCCTACGAGCAGTACTTC
CATSGRDGPSYEQYF
>.|few|TRBJ1-6|TRBV4-1
TGCGCCAGCAGCCAAGAACCGGACAGTCTACCCCTCCACTTT
CASSQEPDSLPLHF
>.|.|TRBJ1-1|TRBV6-6
TGTGCCAGCAGACGGGGGCCAATGAACACTGAAGCTTTCTTT
CASRRGPMNTEAFF
>.|.|TRBJ2-7|TRBV29-1
TGCAGCGTTGAATCGGGGGCCTCAGAAATCTACGAGCAGTACTTC
CSVESGASEIYEQYF
>.|.|TRBJ2-3|TRBV20-1
TGCAGTGCTAGACCCCCTCTAAGCACAGATACGCAGTATTTT
CSARPPLSTDTQYF
>TRBD2|many|TRBJ2-2|TRBV7-6
TGTGCCAGCAGCTTACGTTCTAGCGGAACCACCGGGGAGCTGTTTTTT
CASSLRSSGTTGELFF
>.|.|TRBJ2-7|TRBV21-1
TGTGCCAGCAGCAAATTAGTCCACGAGCAGTACTTC
CASSKLVHEQYF
>.|.|TRBJ1-6|TRBV20-1
TGCAGTGCTAGAAACCGGGGCCCTACTTTTAATTCACCCCTCCACTTT
CSARNRGPTFNSPLHF
>.|.|TRBJ1-1|TRBV10-3
TGTGCCATCAGTGACCCCGGACAGTACACTGAAGCTTTCTTT
CAISDPGQYTEAFF
>.|many|TRBJ1-2|TRBV7-2
TGTGCCAGCAGCTCCATTTCGCCCCTGCCATATGGCTACACCTTC
CASSSISPLPYGYTF
>TRBD1|many|TRBJ1-1|TRBV18
TGTGCCAGCTCACTAGAACAGGGGGCTAGCACTGAAGCTTTCTTT
CASSLEQGASTEAFF
>.|many|TRBJ2-7|TRBV11-2
TGTGCCAGCGGGGTACAGCCTTCCTACGAGCAGTACTTC
CASGVQPSYEQYF
>.|few|TRBJ2-1|TRBV11-2
TGTGCCAGCAGCTTAGCGGGGGTAGGGTTCTACAATGAGCAGTTCTTC
CASSLAGVGFYNEQFF
>.|many|TRBJ1-3|TRBV7-6
TGTGCCAGCAGCTTAGGAGTTGGATCGGGTACTGGAAACACCATATATTTT
CASSLGVGSGTGNTIYF
>.|few|TRBJ1-6|TRBV4-2
TGTGCCAGCAGCCAAGGATCGGGCGGTCCCCTCCACTTT
CASSQGSGGPLHF
>.|.|TRBJ2-5|TRBV20-1
TGCAGTGCTCAAGGGGGGCCGGGGACCCAGTACTTC
CSAQGGPGTQYF